This T cell receptor beta chain was captured by sequencing in a study of identical twins. There are 13 residues in the CDR3. The V segment lost 6 bases and the J segment 7 bases; nucleotides outside the gene matches: 3. Germline CDR1 is MNHEY and CDR2 is SVGAGI. TCRdb independently ran MiXCR on the 5' RACE reads; one entry per CDR3 protein. The table includes 1.5 million or so distinct CDR3 sequences, about 32% detected once. Material: cord blood. The V and J genes are TRBV6-5 and TRBJ2-5; 12 bases are shared with TRBD2. This TCR was recovered from a newborn girl in good health. For the CDR3, the DNA is TGTGCCAGCAGGACTAGCGGGAGTGGGACCCAGTACTTC. Protein: CASRTSGSGTQYF.